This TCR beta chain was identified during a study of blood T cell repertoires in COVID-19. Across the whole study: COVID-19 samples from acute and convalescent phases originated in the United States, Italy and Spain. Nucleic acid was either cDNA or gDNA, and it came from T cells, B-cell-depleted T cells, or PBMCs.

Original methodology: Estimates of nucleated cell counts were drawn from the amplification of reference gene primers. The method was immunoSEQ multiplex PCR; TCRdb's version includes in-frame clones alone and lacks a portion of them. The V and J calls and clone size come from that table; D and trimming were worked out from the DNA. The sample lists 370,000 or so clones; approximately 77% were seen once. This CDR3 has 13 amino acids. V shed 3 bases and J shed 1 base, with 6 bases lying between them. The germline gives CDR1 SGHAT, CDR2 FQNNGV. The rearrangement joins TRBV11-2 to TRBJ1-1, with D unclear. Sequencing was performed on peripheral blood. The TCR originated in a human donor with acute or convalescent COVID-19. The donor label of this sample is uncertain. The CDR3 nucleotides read TGTGCCAGCAGCTTCCCAGGGAACACTGAAGCTTTCTTT. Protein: CASSFPGNTEAFF.